This T cell receptor beta chain was observed in a study of regulatory T cells in long-lasting Graves disease. Time point noted: newly diagnosed GD, antithyroid drugs for less than 3 months. After RNA was extracted from PBMCs, the TCR library was made from it. Investigators prepared the TCR beta libraries by applying iRepertoire HTBI primers and Arm-PCR of CDR3 regions. Using its own MiXCR run on the multiplex PCR reads, TCRdb lists one record per CDR3 protein. Here the sample spans about 380,000 distinct CDR3 sequences, around 15% being singletons. The germline gives CDR1 LGHNT, CDR2 FRNRAP. The CDR3 contains 13 residues. Trimming removed 6 bases from V and 7 bases from J, with 14 bases in between. This clonotype was observed at least ten times.

The chain combines TRBV12-5 with TRBJ2-3, with no clear D. The specimen was peripheral blood mononuclear cells (PBMCs), collected at new diagnosis, from a patient treated with antithyroid drugs. The TCR originated in a female donor with Graves disease. The CDR3: CASGPSSLYTQYF. The CDR3 DNA is TGTGCTAGTGGACCCTCTAGTTTATATACGCAGTATTTT. Full variable domain (missing parts from reference TRBV12-5 and TRBJ2-3): DARVTQTPRHKVTEMGQEVTMRCQPILGHNTVFWYRQTMMQGLELLAYFRNRAPLDDSGMPKDRFSAEMPDATLATLKIQPSEPRDSAVYFCASGPSSLYTQYFGPGTRLTVL.